Detailed here is one T cell receptor beta chain. Its matching antigen is unknown. The record originates from a study of shared clonotypes between healthy human individuals. Study-level background: Donors were a couple of women and a few men aged 18 to 49. Study-wide results and limits: Only a few donors were included, so the genetic and exposure-history diversity represented was limited.

Positively selected for CCR7, the CD45RO-negative cells used as naive CD8 cells excluded terminally differentiated effector memory CD45RA+ cells. Nashville, Tennessee was home to all donors, each a Caucasian adult. The V end lost 1 base, the J end lost 0 bases, and 18 bases lay between the germline ends. Germline-derived CDR1 and CDR2 are KGHSH and LQKENI. CDR3 length: 18 amino acids. Each subset's genomic DNA was split evenly across several immunoSEQ plates. The data were produced by immunoSEQ multiplex PCR, yet TCRdb's version contains in-frame clones alone and is incomplete. The sample carries almost 700,000 clones, roughly nine tenths recorded once.

The TCR sequence derives from a man in his thirties or forties in good health. The chain links TRBV18 to TRBJ1-2; a weak D match, TRBD1 (6 bases). Sequencing used naive CD8+ T cells sorted from blood. CDR3 in amino acids: CASSPREQGLGANYGYTF. Here the CDR3 DNA reads TGTGCCAGCTCACCACGGGAACAGGGCCTGGGAGCTAACTATGGCTACACCTTC.